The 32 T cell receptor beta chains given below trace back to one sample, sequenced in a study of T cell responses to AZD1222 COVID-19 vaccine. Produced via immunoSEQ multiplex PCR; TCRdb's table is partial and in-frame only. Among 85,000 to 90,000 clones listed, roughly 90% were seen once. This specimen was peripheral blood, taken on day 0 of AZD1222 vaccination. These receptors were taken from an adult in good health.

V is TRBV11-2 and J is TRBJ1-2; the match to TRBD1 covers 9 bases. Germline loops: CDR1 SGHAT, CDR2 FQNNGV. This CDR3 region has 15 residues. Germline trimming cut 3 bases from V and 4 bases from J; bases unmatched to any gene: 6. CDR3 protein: CASSFPLDRGYGYTF. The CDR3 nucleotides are TGTGCCAGCAGCTTTCCCCTGGACAGGGGCTATGGCTACACCTTC.

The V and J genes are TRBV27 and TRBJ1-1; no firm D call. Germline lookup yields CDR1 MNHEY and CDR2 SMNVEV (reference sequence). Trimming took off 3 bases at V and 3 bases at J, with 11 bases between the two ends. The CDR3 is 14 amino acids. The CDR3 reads CASSLSGAHTEAFF. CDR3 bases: TGTGCCAGCAGTTTGTCAGGTGCCCACACTGAAGCTTTCTTT.

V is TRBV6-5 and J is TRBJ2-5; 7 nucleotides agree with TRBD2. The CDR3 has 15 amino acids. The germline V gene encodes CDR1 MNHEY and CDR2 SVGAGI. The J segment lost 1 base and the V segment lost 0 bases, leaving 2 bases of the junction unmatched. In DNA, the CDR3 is TGTGCCAGCAGTTACTCGGGGAGGGCCCAAGAGACCCAGTACTTC. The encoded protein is CASSYSGRAQETQYF.

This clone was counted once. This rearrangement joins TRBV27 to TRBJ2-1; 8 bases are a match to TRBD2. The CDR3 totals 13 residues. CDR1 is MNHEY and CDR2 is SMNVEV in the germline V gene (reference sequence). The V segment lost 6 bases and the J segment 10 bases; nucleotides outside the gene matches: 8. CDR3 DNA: TGTGCCAGCAGCCCACCGGGCGGGGGGGAGCAGTTCTTC. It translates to CASSPPGGGEQFF.

In DNA, the CDR3 is TGTGCCAGCAGTGGGCCGGAGGGACAGGGGTTCCAGCCCCAGCATTTT. It translates to CASSGPEGQGFQPQHF. The chain combines TRBV25-1 with TRBJ1-5; 10 nucleotides match TRBD1. The CDR3 is 16 amino acids. Trimming removed 4 bases from V and 7 bases from J; junction bases left unmatched: 10. The germline V gene encodes CDR1 MGHDK and CDR2 SYGVNS.

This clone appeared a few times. The CDR3 region is CASSLPPGTGGSYGEKLFF. Written as DNA, the CDR3 is TGTGCCAGCAGCTTACCACCCGGGACAGGGGGATCGTATGGCGAAAAACTGTTTTTT. The chain employs TRBV7-9 and TRBJ1-4; 11 nucleotides line up with TRBD1. This CDR3 has 19 residues. Trimming removed 2 bases from V and 8 bases from J; junction bases left unmatched: 16. Germline V CDR1 and CDR2: SEHNR, FQNEAQ (reference sequence).

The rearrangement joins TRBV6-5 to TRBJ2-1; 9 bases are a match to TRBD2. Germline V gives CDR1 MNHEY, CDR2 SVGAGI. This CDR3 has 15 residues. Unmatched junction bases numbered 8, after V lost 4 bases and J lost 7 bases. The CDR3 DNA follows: TGTGCCAGCAGTTTGTGGCGGGGGGGCGTGAATGAGCAGTTCTTC. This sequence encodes CASSLWRGGVNEQFF.

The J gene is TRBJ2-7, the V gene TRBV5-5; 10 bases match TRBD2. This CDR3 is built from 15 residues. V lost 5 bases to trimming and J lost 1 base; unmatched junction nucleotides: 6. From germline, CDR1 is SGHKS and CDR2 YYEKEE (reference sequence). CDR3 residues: CASSPSSGGSYEQYF. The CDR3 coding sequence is TGTGCCAGCAGTCCTTCTAGCGGGGGATCCTACGAGCAGTACTTC.

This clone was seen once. The CDR3 loop is CASRKGVQEQFF. The CDR3 DNA reads as TGCGCCAGCAGGAAAGGGGTACAGGAGCAGTTCTTC. The chain uses TRBV5-1 and TRBJ2-1; possibly TRBD1 for D (5 bases). CDR3 size: 12 residues. The germline CDR1 and CDR2 sequences are SGHRS and YFSETQ. Trimming took 5 bases from V and 10 from J, leaving 13 bases between them.

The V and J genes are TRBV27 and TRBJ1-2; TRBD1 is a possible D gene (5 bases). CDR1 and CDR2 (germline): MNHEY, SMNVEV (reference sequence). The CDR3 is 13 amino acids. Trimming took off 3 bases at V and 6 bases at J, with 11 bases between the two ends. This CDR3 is CASSFSRGNGYTF. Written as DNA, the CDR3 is TGTGCCAGCAGTTTTTCCCGGGGGAATGGCTACACCTTC.

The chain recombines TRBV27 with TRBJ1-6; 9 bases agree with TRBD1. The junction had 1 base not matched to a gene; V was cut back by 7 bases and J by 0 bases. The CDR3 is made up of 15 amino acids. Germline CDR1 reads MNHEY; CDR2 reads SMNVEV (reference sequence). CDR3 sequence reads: CASKDRGSYNSPLHF. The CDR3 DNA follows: TGTGCCAGCAAGGACAGGGGCTCCTATAATTCACCCCTCCACTTT.

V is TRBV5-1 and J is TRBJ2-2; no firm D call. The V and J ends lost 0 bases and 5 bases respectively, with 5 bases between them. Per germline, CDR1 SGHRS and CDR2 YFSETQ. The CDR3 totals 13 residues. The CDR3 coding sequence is TGCGCCAGCAGCTTGGAATTGACCGGGGAGCTGTTTTTT. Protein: CASSLELTGELFF.

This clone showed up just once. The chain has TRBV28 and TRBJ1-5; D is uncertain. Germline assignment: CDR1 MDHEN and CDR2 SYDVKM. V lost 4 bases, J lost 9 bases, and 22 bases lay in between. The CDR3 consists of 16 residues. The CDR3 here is CASSSPAPQHGPPQHF. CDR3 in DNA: TGTGCCAGCAGTTCCCCAGCTCCTCAGCATGGGCCGCCCCAGCATTTT.

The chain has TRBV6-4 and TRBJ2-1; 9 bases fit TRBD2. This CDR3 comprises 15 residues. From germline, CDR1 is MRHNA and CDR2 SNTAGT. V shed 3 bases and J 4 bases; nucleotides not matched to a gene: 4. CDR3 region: CASSESGGPYNEQFF. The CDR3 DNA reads TGTGCCAGCAGTGAAAGCGGGGGGCCTTACAATGAGCAGTTCTTC.

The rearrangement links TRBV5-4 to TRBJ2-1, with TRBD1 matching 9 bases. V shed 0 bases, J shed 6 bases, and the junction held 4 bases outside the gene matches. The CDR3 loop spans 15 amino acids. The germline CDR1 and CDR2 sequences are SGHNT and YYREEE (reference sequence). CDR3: CASSLGDREGNEQFF. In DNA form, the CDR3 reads TGTGCCAGCAGCTTGGGGGACAGGGAAGGCAATGAGCAGTTCTTC.

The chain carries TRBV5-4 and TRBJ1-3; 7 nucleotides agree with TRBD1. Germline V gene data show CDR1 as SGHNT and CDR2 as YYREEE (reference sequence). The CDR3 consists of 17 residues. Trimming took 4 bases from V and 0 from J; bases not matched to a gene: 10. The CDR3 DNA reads TGTGCCAGCAGCATTAGGAGGGGACAGCGCTCTGGAAACACCATATATTTT. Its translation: CASSIRRGQRSGNTIYF.

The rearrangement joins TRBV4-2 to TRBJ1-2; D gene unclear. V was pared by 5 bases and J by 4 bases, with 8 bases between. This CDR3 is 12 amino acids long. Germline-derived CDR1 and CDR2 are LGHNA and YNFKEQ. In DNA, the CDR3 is TGTGCCAGCAGCTCGGGGATCTATGGCTACACCTTC. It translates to CASSSGIYGYTF.

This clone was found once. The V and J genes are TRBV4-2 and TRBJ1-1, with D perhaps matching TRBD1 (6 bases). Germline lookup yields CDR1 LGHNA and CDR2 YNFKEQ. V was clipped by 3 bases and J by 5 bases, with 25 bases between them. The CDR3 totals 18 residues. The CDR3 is CASSQAGRGGLDGTEAFF. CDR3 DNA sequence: TGTGCCAGCAGCCAGGCTGGGCGGGGGGGGCTGGATGGGACTGAAGCTTTCTTT.

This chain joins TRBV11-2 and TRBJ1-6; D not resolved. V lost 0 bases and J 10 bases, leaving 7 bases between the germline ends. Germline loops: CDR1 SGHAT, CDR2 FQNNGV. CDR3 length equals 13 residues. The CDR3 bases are TGTGCCAGCAGCTTAGAGCTGCGATCACCCCTCCACTTT. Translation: CASSLELRSPLHF.

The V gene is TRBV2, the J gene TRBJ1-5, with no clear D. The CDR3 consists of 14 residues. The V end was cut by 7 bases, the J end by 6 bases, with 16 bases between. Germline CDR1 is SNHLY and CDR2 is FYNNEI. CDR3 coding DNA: TGTGCCAGCACTACCCCAGGTTTGGGTCAGCCCCAGCATTTT. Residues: CASTTPGLGQPQHF. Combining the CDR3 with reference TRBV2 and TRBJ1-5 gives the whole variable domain EPEVTQTPSHQVTQMGQEVILRCVPISNHLYFYWYRQILGQKVEFLVSFYNNEISEKSEIFDDQFSVERPDGSNFTLKIRSTKLEDSAMYFCASTTPGLGQPQHFGDGTRLSIL.

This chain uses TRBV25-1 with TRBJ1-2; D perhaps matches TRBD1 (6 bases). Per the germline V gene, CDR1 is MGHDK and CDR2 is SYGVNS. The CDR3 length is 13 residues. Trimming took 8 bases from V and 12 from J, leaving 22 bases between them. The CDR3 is CASALTGTSVNTF. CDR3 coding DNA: TGTGCCAGCGCCCTCACAGGGACGTCGGTTAACACCTTC.

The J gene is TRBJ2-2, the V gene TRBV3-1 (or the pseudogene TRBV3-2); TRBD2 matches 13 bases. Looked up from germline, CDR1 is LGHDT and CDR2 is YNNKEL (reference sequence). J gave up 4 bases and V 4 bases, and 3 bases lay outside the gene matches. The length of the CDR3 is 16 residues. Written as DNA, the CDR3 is TGTGCCAGCAGCCCCAGACTAGCGGGAGGCACCGGGGAGCTGTTTTTT. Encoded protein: CASSPRLAGGTGELFF.

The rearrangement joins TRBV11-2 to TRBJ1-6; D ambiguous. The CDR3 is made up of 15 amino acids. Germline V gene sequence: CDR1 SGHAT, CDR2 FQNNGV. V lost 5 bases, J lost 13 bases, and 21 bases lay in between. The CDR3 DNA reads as TGTGCCAGCAGCCAACGATACACGCAGTCCTCCCCCCTCCACTTT. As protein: CASSQRYTQSSPLHF.

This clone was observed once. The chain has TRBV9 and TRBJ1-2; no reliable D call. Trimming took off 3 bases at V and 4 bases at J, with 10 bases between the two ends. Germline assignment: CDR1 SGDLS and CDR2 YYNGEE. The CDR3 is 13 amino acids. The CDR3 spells CASSASLGYGYTF. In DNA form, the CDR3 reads TGTGCCAGCAGCGCAAGCCTAGGCTATGGCTACACCTTC.

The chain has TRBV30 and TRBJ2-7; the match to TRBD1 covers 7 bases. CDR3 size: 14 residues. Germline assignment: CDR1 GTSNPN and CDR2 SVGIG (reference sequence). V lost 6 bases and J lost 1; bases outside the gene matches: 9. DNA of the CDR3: TGTGCCTGTACAGACAGGGTTCTTTCCTACGAGCAGTACTTC. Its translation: CACTDRVLSYEQYF.

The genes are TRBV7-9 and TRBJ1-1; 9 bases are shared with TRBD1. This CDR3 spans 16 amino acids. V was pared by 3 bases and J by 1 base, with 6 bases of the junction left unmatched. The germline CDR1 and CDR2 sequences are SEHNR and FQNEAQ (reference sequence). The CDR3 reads CASSFGDRASNTEAFF. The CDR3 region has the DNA TGTGCCAGCAGCTTTGGGGACAGGGCGTCGAACACTGAAGCTTTCTTT.

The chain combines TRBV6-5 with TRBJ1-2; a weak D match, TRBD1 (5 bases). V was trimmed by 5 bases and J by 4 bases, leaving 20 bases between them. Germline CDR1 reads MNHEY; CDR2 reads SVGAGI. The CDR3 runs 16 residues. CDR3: CASSNFDSPYAYGYTF. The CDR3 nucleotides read TGTGCCAGCAGTAACTTCGACAGCCCATACGCCTATGGCTACACCTTC.

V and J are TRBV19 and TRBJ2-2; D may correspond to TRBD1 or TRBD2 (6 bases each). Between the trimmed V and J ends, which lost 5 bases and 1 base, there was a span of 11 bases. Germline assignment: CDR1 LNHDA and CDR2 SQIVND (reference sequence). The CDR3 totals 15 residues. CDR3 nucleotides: TGTGCCAGTAGTTTGGGGGGCGTGAACACCGGGGAGCTGTTTTTT. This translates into CASSLGGVNTGELFF.

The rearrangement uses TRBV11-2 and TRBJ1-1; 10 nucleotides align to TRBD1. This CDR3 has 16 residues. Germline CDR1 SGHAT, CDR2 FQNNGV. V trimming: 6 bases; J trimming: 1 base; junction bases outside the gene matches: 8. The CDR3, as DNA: TGTGCCAGCAGGGACAGGGGGTGGTTTCGGAACACTGAAGCTTTCTTT. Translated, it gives CASRDRGWFRNTEAFF.

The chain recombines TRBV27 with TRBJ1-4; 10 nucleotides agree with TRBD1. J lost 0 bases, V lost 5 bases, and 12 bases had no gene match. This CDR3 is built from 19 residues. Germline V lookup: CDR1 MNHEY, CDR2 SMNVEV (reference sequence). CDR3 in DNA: TGTGCCAGCAGTCGCAGGTCGACAGGGGGCCCCGCAACTAATGAAAAACTGTTTTTT. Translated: CASSRRSTGGPATNEKLFF.

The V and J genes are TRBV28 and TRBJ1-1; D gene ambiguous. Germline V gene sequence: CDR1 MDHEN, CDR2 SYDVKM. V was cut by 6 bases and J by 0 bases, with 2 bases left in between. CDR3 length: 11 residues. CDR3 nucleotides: TGTGCCAGCAGGGTGAACACTGAAGCTTTCTTT. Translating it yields CASRVNTEAFF.

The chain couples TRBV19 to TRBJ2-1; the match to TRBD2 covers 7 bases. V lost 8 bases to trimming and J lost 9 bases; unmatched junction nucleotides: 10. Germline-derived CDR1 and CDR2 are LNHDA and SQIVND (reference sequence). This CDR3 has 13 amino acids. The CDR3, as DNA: TGTGCCAGTGGCCTTAGCGGGCGGCCTGAGCAGTTCTTC. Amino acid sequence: CASGLSGRPEQFF. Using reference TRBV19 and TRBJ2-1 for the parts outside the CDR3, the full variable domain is DGGITQSPKYLFRKEGQNVTLSCEQNLNHDAMYWYRQDPGQGLRLIYYSQIVNDFQKGDIAEGYSVSREKKESFPLTVTSAQKNPTAFYLCASGLSGRPEQFFGPGTRLTVL.